This entry describes one T cell receptor (beta chain). This record belongs to a study of blood T cell repertoires in COVID-19. Overall study: COVID-19 samples collected from the United States, Italy and Spain covered acute and convalescent phases.

In the authors' workflow: Amplification of reference gene primers was used by the study to estimate nucleated cell counts. Here immunoSEQ multiplex PCR was the method, and the copy in TCRdb shows in-frame clones only, minus some. D and trimming come from the DNA, and the V and J calls and clone size come from that table. There are approximately 180,000 clones in the sample; roughly 88% occur only once, and about 10% lies in the top ten. CDR3 size: 17 residues. Trimming removed 4 bases from V and 8 bases from J, with 21 bases in between. Germline loops: CDR1 LGHDT, CDR2 YNNKEL (reference sequence). V usage is TRBV3-1 (or the pseudogene TRBV3-2) and J usage is TRBJ1-6; tentatively, D is TRBD1 (5 bases). This TCR was sampled from a human donor with active or convalescent COVID-19. The donor label of this sample is uncertain. The specimen sequenced was peripheral blood. CDR3 nucleotide sequence: TGTGCCAGCAGCCCTAGTCCGGACTACTTAGGGGATTCACCCCTCCACTTT. Translated, it gives CASSPSPDYLGDSPLHF.